This T cell receptor beta chain was observed in a study of cytomegalovirus exposure and HLA in healthy donors. Study-level background: The approximately 720 first-cohort repertoires and the 130 or so validation repertoires shared the same platform, a later analysis reported.

General observations from the study: The tendency of first-cohort TCR clusters to co-occur in the 95 to 150 validation repertoires was the finding of a later analysis.

As for this clone: What it binds is not known.

Germline CDR1 and CDR2: MDHEN and SYDVKM. The CDR3 covers 15 residues. The V end was cut by 2 bases, the J end by 5 bases, with 15 bases between. Repertoires were generated with immunoSEQ multiplex PCR, while TCRdb's copy carries only in-frame clones and drops some. The sample carries a few hundred thousand clones, over 80% recorded once. This TCR was recovered from a woman aged 25 to 39 in good health and CMV-seropositive. The J gene is TRBJ1-2, the V gene TRBV28, with D unclear. The sequencing sample was made of PBMCs. CDR3 bases: TGTGCCAGCAGTTTACAATCAACAACCGTGTATGGCTACACCTTC. This sequence encodes CASSLQSTTVYGYTF.